This T cell receptor beta chain was documented in a study of identical twins. The sample holds many counts of this clonotype. TCRdb passed the 5' RACE reads through MiXCR, listing each CDR3 protein once. Here the sample spans about 660,000 distinct CDR3 sequences, under 9% being singletons. The CDR3 consists of 14 residues. With V trimmed by 4 bases and J by 0 bases, 3 bases remained unmatched. In germline, CDR1 is SGDLS, CDR2 YYNGEE. These data were also filed under a second study, of yellow fever vaccine responses in identical twins.

This clonotype originated in a woman aged 18-29 years in good health. The chain recombines TRBV9 with TRBJ2-7; TRBD2 aligns across 8 bases. The material sequenced was PBMCs. The CDR3 protein is CASSFGTSSYEQYF. The CDR3, as DNA: TGTGCCAGCAGCTTCGGGACTAGCTCCTACGAGCAGTACTTC.